This TCR beta chain stems from a study of molecular identifiers for immune sequencing clone quantification. TCRdb reprocessed the PCR reads via MiXCR and lists one record per CDR3 protein. This sample has roughly 300,000 distinct CDR3 sequences, with roughly 24% found just once. The CDR3 spans 13 residues. CDR1 and CDR2 (germline): SQVTM, ANQGSEA. V lost 6 bases and J lost 1; bases outside the gene matches: 2. This TCR derives from a human donor in good health. Some libraries in this study had Jurkat cell RNA spiked in. The sample was naive CD8+ T cells from blood, with Jurkat cell RNA spiked in. Subset specified: FACS-sorted CD8+CD4-CCR7+CD45RA+ naive T cells. The chain is built from TRBV29-1 and TRBJ1-3; 8 bases agree with TRBD1. In DNA, the CDR3 is TGCAGCGTGCGACAGGGGTCTGGAAACACCATATATTTT. Protein product: CSVRQGSGNTIYF.